Sequencing of this T cell receptor (beta chain) was carried out in a study of blood T cell repertoires in COVID-19. About the study: PBMCs, B-cell-depleted T cells, or T cells provided the cDNA or gDNA that made up the material.

Germline V lookup: CDR1 MNHEY, CDR2 SVGEGT. With 4 bases clipped from V and 1 base from J, the junction kept 6 bases outside the gene matches. The length of the CDR3 is 15 residues. Per the authors' pipeline: For nucleated cells, counts were estimated from reference gene primer amplification. Sequencing was performed with immunoSEQ multiplex PCR; in TCRdb, only in-frame clones are kept and a portion is missing. That table is the source of V, J and clone size, and D and trimming were worked out from the DNA. This table holds around 100,000 clones, 84% found once. The source material was peripheral blood. The V and J genes are TRBV6-2 or TRBV6-3 and TRBJ1-1; 7 bases are shared with TRBD1. This TCR came from a man between 65 and 85 years old with active or convalescent COVID-19. The CDR3 spells CASSSWTGPNTEAFF. The CDR3 DNA follows: TGTGCCAGCAGTTCCTGGACAGGACCGAACACTGAAGCTTTCTTT.